These 25 T cell receptor beta chains were all obtained from the same sample, sequenced in a study of tumor-infiltrating lymphocytes in localized non-small cell lung cancer. Repertoires were generated with immunoSEQ multiplex PCR, while TCRdb's copy carries only in-frame clones and drops some. This table has 7,000 or so clones, 60% to 80% appearing once. Sequenced material: lung tumor tissue. These receptors all come from a human donor with non-small cell lung cancer.

The chain is built from TRBV29-1 and TRBJ2-7; 8 nucleotides match TRBD1. With 4 bases clipped from V and 0 bases from J, the junction kept 8 bases outside the gene matches. Per germline, CDR1 SQVTM and CDR2 ANQGSEA. The length of the CDR3 is 15 residues. The CDR3 nucleotides are TGCAGCGTTGCCAAACAGGGGGGTCGCTCCTACGAGCAGTACTTC. Translating gives CSVAKQGGRSYEQYF.

This clone was seen more than once but under ten times. J is TRBJ2-4 and V is TRBV15; TRBD2 matches 10 bases. Germline V lookup: CDR1 LNHNV, CDR2 YYDKDF (reference sequence). V dropped 3 bases and J dropped 1; count of bases not matched to a gene: 9. This CDR3 region has 18 residues. CDR3 residues: CATSSQLLAGAAKNIQYF. DNA of the CDR3: TGTGCCACCAGCAGTCAACTGCTAGCGGGAGCGGCCAAAAACATTCAGTACTTC.

V is TRBV6-6 and J is TRBJ1-2, with D perhaps TRBD1 (5 bases). With 5 bases removed from V and 6 bases from J, the gap between germline ends came to 19 bases. Germline lookup yields CDR1 MNHNY and CDR2 SVGAGI (reference sequence). This CDR3 comprises 15 residues. The CDR3: CASSPQGRLENGYTF. The CDR3 DNA reads as TGTGCCAGCAGTCCCCAGGGTAGGCTCGAGAATGGCTACACCTTC.

This clone came up once. The gene calls are TRBV7-2 and TRBJ1-4, with 7 positions matching TRBD1. Germline lookup yields CDR1 SGHTA and CDR2 FQGNSA. Trimming at V came to 5 bases and at J to 5 bases, leaving 8 bases not matched to a gene. The CDR3 runs to 15 residues. The CDR3 nucleotides read TGTGCCAGCAGCATGCACCAGGGGGGGAATGAAAAACTGTTTTTT. Amino acid sequence: CASSMHQGGNEKLFF.

This clone showed up just once. J is TRBJ1-5 and V is TRBV2; TRBD1 is a possible D gene (5 bases). Trimming took 2 bases from V and 3 from J, leaving 11 bases between them. The CDR3 consists of 15 residues. The germline V gene has CDR1 SNHLY and CDR2 FYNNEI. CDR3 sequence (DNA): TGTGCCAGCAGTGAAATGGGCAGGGACAATCAGCCCCAGCATTTT. It codes for CASSEMGRDNQPQHF.

The CDR3 DNA follows: TGTGCCAGCAGCTTAGGGACAGGGGTCGGAAACGAGCAGTACTTC. This sequence encodes CASSLGTGVGNEQYF. The V call is TRBV7-6, the J call TRBJ2-7, with TRBD1 matching over 9 bases. Germline-derived CDR1 and CDR2 are SGHVS and FNYEAQ. There are 15 residues in the CDR3. J gave up 5 bases and V 1 base, and 6 bases lay outside the gene matches. The variable domain in full, with the rest retrieved from reference TRBV7-6 and TRBJ2-7, is GAGVSQSPRYKVTKRGQDVALRCDPISGHVSLYWYRQALGQGPEFLTYFNYEAQQDKSGLPNDRFSAERPEGSISTLTIQRTEQRDSAMYRCASSLGTGVGNEQYFGPGTRLTVT.

The rearrangement links TRBV7-9 to TRBJ1-4, with D perhaps matching TRBD1 (6 bases). The CDR3 runs to 15 residues. In germline, CDR1 is SEHNR, CDR2 FQNEAQ (reference sequence). The ends were cut back, 5 bases at V and 7 bases at J, with 17 bases in the middle. CDR3 coding DNA: TGTGCCAGCAGCCTCCACAGGGCCTTACCTGAAAAACTGTTTTTT. It translates to CASSLHRALPEKLFF.

The rearrangement uses TRBV6-1 and TRBJ2-5; 11 bases fit TRBD2. Unmatched junction bases numbered 8, after V lost 3 bases and J lost 5 bases. Germline CDR1 MNHNS, CDR2 SASEGT. The CDR3 is 16 amino acids. CDR3 sequence (DNA): TGTGCCAGCAGTGAGAGTAGCGGGAGGGCCGGGGAGACCCAGTACTTC. It translates to CASSESSGRAGETQYF.

The V gene is TRBV29-1, the J gene TRBJ2-7; D is undetermined. The V and J ends lost 3 bases and 1 base respectively, with 10 bases between them. The CDR3 runs 13 residues. Looked up from germline, CDR1 is SQVTM and CDR2 is ANQGSEA. CDR3 DNA sequence: TGCAGCGTTGAGATAAGGGCATCCTACGAGCAGTACTTC. Translated, it gives CSVEIRASYEQYF.

This clone was seen only a few times. The chain couples TRBV5-1 to TRBJ2-1; 9 bases match TRBD1. The germline CDR1 and CDR2 sequences are SGHRS and YFSETQ. With 4 bases clipped from V and 5 bases from J, the junction kept 7 bases outside the gene matches. The CDR3 has 15 residues. The CDR3: CASSMGQGPNNEQFF. The CDR3 coding sequence is TGCGCCAGCAGCATGGGACAGGGTCCTAACAATGAGCAGTTCTTC. The full variable domain, its missing parts supplied by reference TRBV5-1 and TRBJ2-1, is KAGVTQTPRYLIKTRGQQVTLSCSPISGHRSVSWYQQTPGQGLQFLFEYFSETQRNKGNFPGRFSGRQFSNSRSEMNVSTLELGDSALYLCASSMGQGPNNEQFFGPGTRLTVL.

The CDR3 nucleotides read TGTGCCAGCAGTAACCTGAGAGGGAGGCTGTACTTC. As protein: CASSNLRGRLYF. The chain employs TRBV28 and TRBJ2-7; a possible D gene is TRBD2 (6 bases). CDR1 MDHEN and CDR2 SYDVKM come from the germline V gene. The CDR3 is 12 amino acids. V shed 5 bases and J shed 12 bases, with 17 bases lying between them.

The genes are TRBV10-1 and TRBJ2-7; 7 nucleotides line up with TRBD2. Trimming took 0 bases from V and 6 from J; bases not matched to a gene: 11. The CDR3 contains 16 residues. Germline loops: CDR1 WNHNN, CDR2 SYGVQD (reference sequence). This chain's CDR3 is CASSESGGAGEGEQYF. DNA for the CDR3: TGCGCCAGCAGTGAGTCGGGAGGCGCGGGAGAGGGCGAGCAGTACTTC.

This chain connects TRBV11-2 to TRBJ1-1; the D gene is possibly TRBD1 (5 bases). CDR1 is SGHAT and CDR2 is FQNNGV in the germline V gene. CDR3 length equals 14 residues. V lost 3 bases, J lost 3 bases, and 11 bases lay in between. The CDR3 DNA reads TGTGCCAGCAGCTTGGCTGGGGCCGACACTGAAGCTTTCTTT. It yields the protein CASSLAGADTEAFF. The variable domain in full, completed from reference TRBV11-2 and TRBJ1-1, reads EAGVAQSPRYKIIEKRQSVAFWCNPISGHATLYWYQQILGQGPKLLIQFQNNGVVDDSQLPKDRFSAERLKGVDSTLKIQPAKLEDSAVYLCASSLAGADTEAFFGQGTRLTVV.

CDR3 DNA: TGTGCCAGCAATTCCCTAGCGGACAATGAGCAGTTCTTC. Translated: CASNSLADNEQFF. V and J are TRBV6-5 and TRBJ2-1; 7 nucleotides match TRBD2. The germline V gene encodes CDR1 MNHEY and CDR2 SVGAGI. This CDR3 contains 13 residues. With V trimmed by 7 bases and J by 5 bases, 5 bases remained unmatched.

CDR3 DNA: TGCAGCGCTTTAAGGGATACGCAGTATTTT. Translating it yields CSALRDTQYF. V gene TRBV29-1 combines with J gene TRBJ2-3, with D hard to call. With 7 bases removed from V and 6 bases from J, the gap between germline ends came to 8 bases. Germline CDR1 reads SQVTM; CDR2 reads ANQGSEA. The CDR3 totals 10 residues.

This chain uses TRBV5-1 with TRBJ1-4; no reliable D call. Germline CDR1 SGHRS, CDR2 YFSETQ. The CDR3 loop spans 15 amino acids. V dropped 2 bases and J dropped 0 bases, with 8 bases sitting between them. CDR3 region: CASSLTASTNEKLFF. For the CDR3, the DNA is TGCGCCAGCAGCTTAACAGCCTCAACTAATGAAAAACTGTTTTTT. The whole variable domain, filled in from reference TRBV5-1 and TRBJ1-4, reads KAGVTQTPRYLIKTRGQQVTLSCSPISGHRSVSWYQQTPGQGLQFLFEYFSETQRNKGNFPGRFSGRQFSNSRSEMNVSTLELGDSALYLCASSLTASTNEKLFFGSGTQLSVL.

The rearrangement uses TRBV27 and TRBJ1-2, with D perhaps TRBD1 (5 bases). The germline V gene has CDR1 MNHEY and CDR2 SMNVEV (reference sequence). The V end lost 6 bases, the J end lost 3 bases, and 14 bases lay between the germline ends. This CDR3 has 14 residues. The CDR3 reads CASRGDRDYYGYTF. The CDR3 DNA follows: TGTGCCAGCAGAGGGGACCGAGACTACTATGGCTACACCTTC.

The chain employs TRBV29-1 and TRBJ2-7, with D possibly TRBD2 on 6 matching bases. Trimming cost V 0 bases and J 3 bases, with 12 bases left between them. This CDR3 region has 14 residues. Germline-derived CDR1 and CDR2 are SQVTM and ANQGSEA. The CDR3 here is CSVEDRGGSYEQYF. CDR3 sequence (DNA): TGCAGCGTTGAAGATCGAGGAGGGAGCTACGAGCAGTACTTC.

This clone was counted once. This chain uses TRBV11-3 with TRBJ1-6; D is unclear. The CDR3 contains 14 residues. Germline CDR1 is SGHNT and CDR2 is YENEEA. V shed 1 base and J shed 9 bases, with 10 bases lying between them. CDR3 DNA sequence: TGTGCCAGCAGCTTAGGGCCGATCGGTTCACCCCTCCACTTT. Encoded protein: CASSLGPIGSPLHF.

This clone turned up a few times. V gene TRBV7-3 combines with J gene TRBJ2-1; TRBD2 aligns across 16 bases. The ends lost 5 bases at V and 7 bases at J; junction bases unmatched: 14. The CDR3 spans 19 residues. Germline CDR1 SGHTA, CDR2 FQGTGA. CDR3 in amino acids: CASSPPGTSGRARGNEQFF. The CDR3 nucleotides are TGTGCCAGCAGCCCACCTGGGACTAGCGGGAGGGCCCGGGGGAATGAGCAGTTCTTC.

The chain couples TRBV10-2 to TRBJ2-7; 7 positions match TRBD2. The CDR3 is 13 residues long. Germline V lookup: CDR1 WSHSY, CDR2 SAAADI. V was pared by 6 bases and J by 2 bases, with 4 bases of the junction left unmatched. In DNA, the CDR3 is TGCGCCAGCAGGGGGCGGGGGACCTACGAGCAGTACTTC. It translates to CASRGRGTYEQYF.

The genes are TRBV2 and TRBJ1-1, with 9 nucleotides matching TRBD1. The length of the CDR3 is 12 residues. The V gene end was trimmed by 5 bases and the J gene end by 6 bases; junction bases not matched to a gene: 1. Germline assignment: CDR1 SNHLY and CDR2 FYNNEI. CDR3 sequence: CASSRQGAEAFF. CDR3 sequence (DNA): TGTGCCAGCAGTCGACAGGGGGCTGAAGCTTTCTTT.

V is TRBV2 and J is TRBJ2-5; D might be TRBD1 (7 bases). CDR1 SNHLY and CDR2 FYNNEI come from the germline V gene. Trimming removed 4 bases at V and 2 bases at J, with 14 bases between. The CDR3 sequence is 15 residues long. In DNA form, the CDR3 reads TGTGCCAGCAGTGGTGTCAGGGGGGATCAAGAGACCCAGTACTTC. It is translated as CASSGVRGDQETQYF.

The rearrangement joins TRBV28 to TRBJ2-7; TRBD2 is a possible D gene (6 bases). CDR1 and CDR2 from the germline V gene are MDHEN and SYDVKM. V was cut by 3 bases and J by 1 base, with 7 bases left in between. The CDR3 is made up of 13 amino acids. The CDR3 loop reads CASSLRGSYEQYF. The CDR3 DNA follows: TGTGCCAGCAGTTTGCGGGGATCCTACGAGCAGTACTTC. The full variable domain, rest sourced from reference TRBV28 and TRBJ2-7, is DVKVTQSSRYLVKRTGEKVFLECVQDMDHENMFWYRQDPGLGLRLIYFSYDVKMKEKGDIPEGYSVSREKKERFSLILESASTNQTSMYLCASSLRGSYEQYFGPGTRLTVT.

V gene TRBV6-6 combines with J gene TRBJ2-7; D is undetermined. Germline V gives CDR1 MNHNY, CDR2 SVGAGI (reference sequence). V was shortened by 4 bases and J by 1 base, with 17 bases between the two germline ends. The CDR3 is made up of 16 amino acids. Here the CDR3 DNA reads TGTGCCAGCAGTTCCACAAAATCGACTCTGTCCTACGAGCAGTACTTC. Its translation: CASSSTKSTLSYEQYF.